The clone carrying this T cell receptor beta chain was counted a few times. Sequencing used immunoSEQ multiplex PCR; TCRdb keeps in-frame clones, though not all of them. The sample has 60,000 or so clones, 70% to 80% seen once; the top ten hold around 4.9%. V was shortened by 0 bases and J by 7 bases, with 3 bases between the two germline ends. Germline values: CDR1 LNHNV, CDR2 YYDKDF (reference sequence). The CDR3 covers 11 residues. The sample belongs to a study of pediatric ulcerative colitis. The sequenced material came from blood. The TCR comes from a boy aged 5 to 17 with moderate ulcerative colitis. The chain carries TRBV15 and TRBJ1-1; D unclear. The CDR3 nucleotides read TGTGCCACCAGCAGAGATGGTGAAGCTTTCTTT. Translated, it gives CATSRDGEAFF.